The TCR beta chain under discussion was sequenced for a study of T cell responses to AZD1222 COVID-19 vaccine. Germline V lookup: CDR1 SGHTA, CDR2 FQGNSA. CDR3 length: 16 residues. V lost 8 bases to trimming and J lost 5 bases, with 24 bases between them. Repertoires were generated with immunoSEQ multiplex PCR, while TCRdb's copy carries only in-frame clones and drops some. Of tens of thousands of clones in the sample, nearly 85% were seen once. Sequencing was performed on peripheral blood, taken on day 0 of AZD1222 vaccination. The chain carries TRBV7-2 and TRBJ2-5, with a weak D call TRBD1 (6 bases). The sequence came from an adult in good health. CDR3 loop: CASGPLTWTVAETQYF. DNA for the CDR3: TGTGCCAGCGGCCCCCTAACATGGACAGTTGCGGAGACCCAGTACTTC.